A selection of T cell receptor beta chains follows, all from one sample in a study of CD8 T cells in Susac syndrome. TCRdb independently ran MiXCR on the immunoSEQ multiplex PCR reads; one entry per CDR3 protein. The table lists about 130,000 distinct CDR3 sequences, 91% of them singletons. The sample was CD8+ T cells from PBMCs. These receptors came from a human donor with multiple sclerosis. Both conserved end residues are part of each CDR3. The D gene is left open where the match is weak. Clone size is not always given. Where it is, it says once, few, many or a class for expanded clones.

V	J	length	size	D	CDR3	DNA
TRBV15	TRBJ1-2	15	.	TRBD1	CATSSYDRGDYGYTF	TGTGCCACCAGCAGTTATGACAGGGGCGACTATGGCTACACCTTC
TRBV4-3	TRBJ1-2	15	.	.	CASSFQNGQGTDYTF	TGCGCCAGCAGCTTTCAAAATGGGCAGGGTACCGACTACACCTTC
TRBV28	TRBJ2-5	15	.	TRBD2	CASSPRTRGEETQYF	TGTGCCAGCAGCCCGCGGACTAGAGGAGAAGAGACCCAGTACTTC
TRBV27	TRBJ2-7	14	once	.	CASSLRFGVDEQYF	TGTGCCAGCAGTTTAAGATTTGGGGTTGACGAGCAGTACTTC
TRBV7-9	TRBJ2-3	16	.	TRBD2	CASSPGTSGYTDTQYF	TGTGCCAGCAGCCCCGGGACTAGCGGTTACACAGATACGCAGTATTTT
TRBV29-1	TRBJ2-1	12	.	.	CSVPGTYNEQFF	TGCAGCGTTCCCGGGACTTACAATGAGCAGTTCTTC
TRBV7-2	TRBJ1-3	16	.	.	CASSFGGPGPGNTIYF	TGTGCCAGCAGCTTCGGGGGACCCGGGCCAGGAAACACCATATATTTT
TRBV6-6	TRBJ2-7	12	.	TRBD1	CASESGGYEQYF	TGTGCCAGCGAATCAGGGGGCTACGAGCAGTACTTC
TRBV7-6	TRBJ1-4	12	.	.	CASSARGPKLFF	TGTGCCAGCAGCGCCCGAGGACCAAAACTGTTTTTT
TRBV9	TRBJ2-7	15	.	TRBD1	CASSAGQGGEEEQYF	TGTGCCAGCAGCGCCGGACAGGGGGGTGAAGAAGAGCAGTACTTC
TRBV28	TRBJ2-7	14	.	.	CASVTLQSSYEQYF	TGTGCCAGCGTTACACTTCAAAGCTCCTACGAGCAGTACTTC
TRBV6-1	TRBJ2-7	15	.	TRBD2	CASSEVSGSSYEQYF	TGTGCCAGCAGTGAAGTTAGCGGGAGCTCCTACGAGCAGTACTTC